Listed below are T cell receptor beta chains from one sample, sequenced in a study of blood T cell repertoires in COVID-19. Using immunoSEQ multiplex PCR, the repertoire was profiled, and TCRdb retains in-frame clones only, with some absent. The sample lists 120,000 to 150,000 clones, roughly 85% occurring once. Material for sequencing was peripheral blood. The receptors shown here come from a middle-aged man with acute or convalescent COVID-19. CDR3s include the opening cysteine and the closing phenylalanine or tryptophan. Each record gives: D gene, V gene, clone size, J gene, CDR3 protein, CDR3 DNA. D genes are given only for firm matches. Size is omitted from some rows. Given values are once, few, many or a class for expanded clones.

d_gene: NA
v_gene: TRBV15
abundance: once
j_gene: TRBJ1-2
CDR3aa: CATSEGREATF
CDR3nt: TGTGCCACCAGCGAGGGGCGGGAGGCCACCTTC

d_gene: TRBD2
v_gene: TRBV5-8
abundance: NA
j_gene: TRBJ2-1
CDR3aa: CASSRTSYRQFF
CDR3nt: TGTGCCAGCAGCAGGACTAGTTATCGGCAGTTCTTC

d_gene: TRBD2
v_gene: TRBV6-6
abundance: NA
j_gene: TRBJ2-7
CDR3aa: CASSVSGGPYEQYF
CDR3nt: TGTGCCAGCAGCGTAAGCGGGGGGCCCTACGAGCAGTACTTC

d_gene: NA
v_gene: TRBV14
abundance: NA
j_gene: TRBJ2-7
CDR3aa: CASSQTGQGTYEQYF
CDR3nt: TGTGCCAGCAGCCAGACGGGGCAGGGGACCTACGAGCAGTACTTC

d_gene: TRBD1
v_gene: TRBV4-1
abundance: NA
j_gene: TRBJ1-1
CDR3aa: CASSRLGQGIEAFF
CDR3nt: TGCGCCAGCAGCCGGTTGGGACAGGGGATCGAAGCTTTCTTT

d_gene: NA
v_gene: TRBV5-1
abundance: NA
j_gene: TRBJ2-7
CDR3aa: CASSLDQGPYEQYF
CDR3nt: TGCGCCAGCAGCTTGGATCAGGGCCCGTACGAGCAGTACTTC

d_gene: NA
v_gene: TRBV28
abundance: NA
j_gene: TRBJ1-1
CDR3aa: CASSSPGHMNTEAFF
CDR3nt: TGTGCCAGCAGTTCACCGGGACACATGAACACTGAAGCTTTCTTT

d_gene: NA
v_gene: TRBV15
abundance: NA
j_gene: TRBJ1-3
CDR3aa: CATSLPQGNTIYF
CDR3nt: TGTGCCACCAGTTTACCACAGGGAAACACCATATATTTT

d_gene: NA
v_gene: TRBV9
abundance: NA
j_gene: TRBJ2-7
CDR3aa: CASNAGNRLLEQYF
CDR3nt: TGTGCCAGCAACGCCGGGAACCGACTACTCGAGCAGTACTTC

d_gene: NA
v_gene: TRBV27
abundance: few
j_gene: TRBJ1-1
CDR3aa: CASSLLRGMNTEAFF
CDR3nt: TGTGCCAGCAGTCTACTCAGGGGCATGAACACTGAAGCTTTCTTT

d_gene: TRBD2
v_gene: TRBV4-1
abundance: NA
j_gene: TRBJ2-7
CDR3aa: CASSQDVLAGGREQYF
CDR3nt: TGCGCCAGCAGCCAAGATGTGCTAGCGGGGGGGCGCGAGCAGTACTTC

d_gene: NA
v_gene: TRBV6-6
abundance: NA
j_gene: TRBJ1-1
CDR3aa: CASSYYLETRAEAFF
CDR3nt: TGTGCCAGCAGTTACTATCTGGAGACCCGGGCTGAAGCTTTCTTT

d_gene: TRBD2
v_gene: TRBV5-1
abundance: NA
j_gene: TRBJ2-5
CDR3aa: CASSSDSSGVQETQYF
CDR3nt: TGCGCCAGCAGCTCGGACTCTAGCGGGGTCCAAGAGACCCAGTACTTC

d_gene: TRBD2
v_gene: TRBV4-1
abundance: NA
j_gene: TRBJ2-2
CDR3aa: CASSPHRSGRASGELFF
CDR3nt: TGCGCCAGCAGCCCACATAGGAGCGGGAGGGCCTCCGGGGAGCTGTTTTTT

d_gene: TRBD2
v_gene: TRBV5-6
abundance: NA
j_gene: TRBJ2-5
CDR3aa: CASSLARGGRVTKETQYF
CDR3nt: TGTGCCAGCAGCTTGGCTCGGGGCGGGAGGGTGACGAAAGAGACCCAGTACTTC

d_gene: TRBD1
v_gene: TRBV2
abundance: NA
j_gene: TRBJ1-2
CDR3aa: CATSDPGQDYGYTF
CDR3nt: TGTGCCACCAGTGACCCGGGACAGGACTATGGCTACACCTTC

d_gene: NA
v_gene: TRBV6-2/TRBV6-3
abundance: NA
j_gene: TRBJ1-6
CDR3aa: CASSWVSRSPLHF
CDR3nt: TGTGCCAGCAGTTGGGTCTCCAGGTCACCCCTCCACTTT

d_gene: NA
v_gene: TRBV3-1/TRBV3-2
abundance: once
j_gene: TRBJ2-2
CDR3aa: CASSRRGGKGTGELFF
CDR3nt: TGTGCCAGCAGCCGAAGGGGGGGAAAGGGCACCGGGGAGCTGTTTTTT

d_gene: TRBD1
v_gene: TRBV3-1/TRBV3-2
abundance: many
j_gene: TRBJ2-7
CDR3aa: CASSQGQGTYEQYF
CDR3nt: TGTGCCAGCAGCCAAGGACAGGGAACCTACGAGCAGTACTTC

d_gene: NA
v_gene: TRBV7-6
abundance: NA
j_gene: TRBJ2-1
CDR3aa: CASSLGTATSYNEQFF
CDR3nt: TGTGCCAGCAGCTTAGGAACAGCCACCTCCTACAATGAGCAGTTCTTC

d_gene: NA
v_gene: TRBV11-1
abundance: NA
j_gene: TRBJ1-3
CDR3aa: CASSSSESGNTIYF
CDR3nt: TGTGCCAGCAGCTCGTCCGAGAGTGGAAACACCATATATTTT

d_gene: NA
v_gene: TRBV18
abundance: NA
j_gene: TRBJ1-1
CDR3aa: CASSPAGQPTFGAFF
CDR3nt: TGTGCCAGCTCACCGGCAGGACAGCCCACTTTCGGAGCTTTCTTT

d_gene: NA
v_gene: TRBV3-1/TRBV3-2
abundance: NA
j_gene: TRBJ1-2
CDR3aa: CASSQPDMYGYTF
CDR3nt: TGTGCCAGCAGCCAACCAGACATGTATGGCTACACCTTC